These T cell receptor beta chains were read from a single sample in a study of patients and donors after allogeneic stem cell transplantation. MiXCR, applied by TCRdb to the RT-PCR reads, yields one record per CDR3 protein. The profile shows 150,000 to 200,000 distinct CDR3 sequences, over 25% of them singletons. The source material was blood, either unsorted or a sorted T cell fraction (not recorded which). The receptor source for this set is a human donor who was either an allogeneic HSCT recipient or a stem cell or donor lymphocyte infusion donor (not recorded which). It is not recorded whose cells these are; they may come from a transplant donor. Each CDR3 is given with its conserved first and last residue.

CDR3	V	J
CASSLRREHYEQYF	TRBV12-3/TRBV12-4	TRBJ2-7
CASGPQRARDEKLFF	TRBV28	TRBJ1-4
CSARGRENPYEQYF	TRBV20-1	TRBJ2-7
CASSWVTSTDTQYF	TRBV28	TRBJ2-3
CASSSSLGEKLFF	TRBV7-3	TRBJ1-4
CSARLLAGGLDEQFF	TRBV20-1	TRBJ2-1
CASSRRDRRAYNEQFF	TRBV4-3	TRBJ2-1
CASSYTPNQETQYF	TRBV14	TRBJ2-5
CASSLIGVQPQHF	TRBV5-1	TRBJ1-5
CSATGTGKNEQFF	TRBV20-1	TRBJ2-1
CASSYQTSGSPLYNEQFF	TRBV6-5	TRBJ2-1